This T cell receptor (beta chain) was sequenced for a study of shared clonotypes between healthy human individuals. Study-wide results and caveats: Blood alone was sampled, and tissue repertoires likely differ. Expectations were that clonotype sharing among donors would be affected by sequencing depth. In having few donors, the study represented limited genetic and exposure-history diversity.

Produced via immunoSEQ multiplex PCR; TCRdb's table is partial and in-frame only. The sample lists about half a million clones; roughly 80% were seen once. About this clone: Its target is unknown.

CDR3 length equals 15 residues. V lost 4 bases, J lost 3 bases, and 16 bases lay in between. The germline V gene encodes CDR1 SGHDT and CDR2 YYEEEE. The chain employs TRBV5-6 and TRBJ1-2; the D gene is possibly TRBD1 (5 bases). Material: PBMCs. This clonotype was obtained from a woman aged 40 to 50 in good health. Some clones in this sample may be carry-over from other donors' samples. CDR3 bases: TGTGCCAGCAGCGGGGCCATTGGGGCAGACTATGGCTACACCTTC. It codes for CASSGAIGADYGYTF.